The sample holds a few counts of the clone carrying this TCR beta chain. No antigen is known for it. The read stops 3 residues short of the end of the CDR3; the missing end is completed from the germline J gene. CDR3 length: 15 amino acids. CDR1 and CDR2 (germline): SNHLY, FYNNEI. Trimming stripped 4 bases from V and 1 base from J, with 13 bases between. Here immunoSEQ multiplex PCR was the method, and the copy in TCRdb shows in-frame clones only, minus some. This sample carries about 6,600 clones, none of them present only once. The sample belongs to a study of T cell clonality in common variable immunodeficiency. Broader study findings: Reportedly, TCR beta sequences from common variable immunodeficiency showed fewer deletions and N-nucleotide insertions.

This TCR derives from a human donor with common variable immunodeficiency. The chain recombines TRBV2 with TRBJ1-2; D is perhaps TRBD1 (6 bases). Sequenced material: peripheral blood mononuclear cells. The sequenced CDR3 bases are TGTGCCAGCAGTGGGGTGGACAGATATAACTATGGC. Translating it yields CASSGVDRYNYG. The whole CDR3 protein is CASSGVDRYNYGYTF.